One sample yielded the 23 T cell receptor beta chains listed below, sequenced in a study of blood T cells in healthy people across ages. A sample-barcoded 5' primer and a J-beta primer mix were used in a second PCR of about 6 to 12 cycles. TCRdb re-derived calls from the 5' RACE reads in MiXCR, one entry per CDR3 protein. The sample carries 1.5 million to 2 million distinct CDR3 sequences, about 30% recorded once. Source material: blood. All receptors come from a woman in her thirties in good health.

The chain has TRBV29-1 and TRBJ2-7; D assignment may be TRBD1 or TRBD2 (7 bases each). V lost 2 bases to trimming and J lost 7 bases, with 18 bases between them. CDR1 and CDR2 from the germline V gene are SQVTM and ANQGSEA. This CDR3 has 14 residues. The CDR3 coding sequence is TGCAGCGTTGAAAGACAGGGAGGGCGCGATGAGCAGTACTTC. Translation gives CSVERQGGRDEQYF.

This clonotype came up many times. The chain employs TRBV6-5 and TRBJ2-1; 9 bases match TRBD2. Germline CDR1 reads MNHEY; CDR2 reads SVGAGI. The CDR3 has 15 residues. V lost 7 bases to trimming and J lost 9 bases; unmatched junction nucleotides: 13. CDR3 sequence: CASNSVSAGGGEQFF. The CDR3 DNA sequence: TGTGCCAGCAACAGCGTTTCAGCGGGAGGTGGTGAGCAGTTCTTC.

The chain has TRBV29-1 and TRBJ2-3, with D perhaps being TRBD1 or TRBD2 (6 bases each). Per germline, CDR1 SQVTM and CDR2 ANQGSEA. This CDR3 comprises 13 residues. V dropped 7 bases and J dropped 2 bases, with 13 bases sitting between them. The DNA of the CDR3 is TGCAGCGCTGCACGGGGGCTCACAGATACGCAGTATTTT. Protein: CSAARGLTDTQYF.

This clonotype was recorded at least ten times. The chain joins TRBV29-1 to TRBJ2-5, with D tentatively TRBD1 (7 bases). V was pared by 3 bases and J by 3 bases, with 11 bases between. The CDR3 is 13 residues long. Germline V gives CDR1 SQVTM, CDR2 ANQGSEA. The CDR3 DNA reads as TGCAGCGTTGAGCGCAGGGGGGAAGAGACCCAGTACTTC. It specifies CSVERRGEETQYF.

This chain joins TRBV28 and TRBJ2-3; 7 bases match TRBD2. The trim removed 3 bases at V and 1 base at J, leaving 16 bases unmatched. The germline gives CDR1 MDHEN, CDR2 SYDVKM. The CDR3 has 19 amino acids. The CDR3 DNA sequence: TGTGCCAGCAGTTTCACTCCGGGGGGTACAACGGAGGGCACAGATACGCAGTATTTT. Encoded protein: CASSFTPGGTTEGTDTQYF.

This clonotype was counted a few times. The J gene is TRBJ2-3, the V gene TRBV20-1, with TRBD2 matching over 9 bases. The junction had 4 bases not matched to a gene; V was cut back by 8 bases and J by 1 base. Germline V gene sequence: CDR1 DFQATT, CDR2 SNEGSKA (reference sequence). The CDR3 is made up of 13 amino acids. DNA of the CDR3: TGCAGTAGAAGACTAGCGGGCACAGATACGCAGTATTTT. Amino acids: CSRRLAGTDTQYF.

The chain is built from TRBV30 and TRBJ2-3; tentative D call: TRBD1 (6 bases). The CDR3 covers 16 residues. Trimming pared 4 bases from V and 6 bases from J, leaving 23 bases between. Germline CDR1 reads GTSNPN; CDR2 reads SVGIG (reference sequence). DNA for the CDR3: TGTGCCTGGAAGAAGGGGGAGAGGGTTTTTCTGGATACGCAGTATTTT. It yields the protein CAWKKGERVFLDTQYF.

There are a few counts of this clonotype. A read error may explain this, as a much larger clone is one base away. The CDR3 nucleotides are TGTGCCAGCAGTCCATACGGACAGGGCTATGGCTACACCTTC. It specifies CASSPYGQGYGYTF. V is TRBV6-1 and J is TRBJ1-2; 8 bases align to TRBD1. The CDR3 contains 14 residues. Germline values: CDR1 MNHNS, CDR2 SASEGT. J lost 4 bases, V lost 5 bases, and 6 bases had no gene match.

In this sample, this clonotype turned up once. The CDR3 region has the DNA TGTGCCACCAGCAAGGGCAGTTCAACCGACATAGATTACGAGCAGTTCTTC. Translated, it gives CATSKGSSTDIDYEQFF. The chain is built from TRBV15 and TRBJ2-1; D not resolved. V lost 4 bases to trimming and J lost 10 bases, with 26 bases between them. CDR1 and CDR2 (germline): LNHNV, YYDKDF (reference sequence). The CDR3 contains 17 residues.

This clonotype was seen a handful of times. The chain combines TRBV12-3 or TRBV12-4 with TRBJ2-3; D tentatively fits TRBD1 or TRBD2 (5 bases each). V dropped 6 bases and J dropped 4 bases, with 11 bases sitting between them. The CDR3 has 13 residues. The CDR3 protein is CASRSRDADTQYF. The CDR3 bases are TGTGCCAGCAGGTCCCGGGACGCAGATACGCAGTATTTT.

Only a few counts were recorded for this clonotype. This chain links TRBV2 with TRBJ2-3; D unclear. Germline assignment: CDR1 SNHLY and CDR2 FYNNEI. Trimming took 3 bases from V and 6 from J, leaving 4 bases between them. The CDR3 runs to 11 residues. CDR3 nucleotides: TGTGCCAGCAGTGAGTTTGATACGCAGTATTTT. Amino acid sequence: CASSEFDTQYF.

This clonotype was seen a few times. The junction departs from the called germline gene at one end, perhaps through a read error. The CDR3 reads CASSLMSGANTEAFF. In DNA form, the CDR3 reads TGCGCCAGCAGCTTGATGTCAGGGGCGAACACTGAGGCTTTCTTT. The chain combines TRBV5-1 with TRBJ1-1; the D gene is possibly TRBD1 (6 bases). The germline gives CDR1 SGHRS, CDR2 YFSETQ. This CDR3 comprises 15 residues. Using reference TRBV5-1 and TRBJ1-1 for the parts outside the CDR3, the full variable domain is KAGVTQTPRYLIKTRGQQVTLSCSPISGHRSVSWYQQTPGQGLQFLFEYFSETQRNKGNFPGRFSGRQFSNSRSEMNVSTLELGDSALYLCASSLMSGANTEAFFGQGTRLTVV.

In the case of this clonotype: A much more abundant neighbour one base away suggests this may be a read error. The chain combines TRBV2 with TRBJ2-7; 7 nucleotides match TRBD2. CDR3 length: 15 amino acids. Germline CDR1 and CDR2: SNHLY and FYNNEI. The CDR3 region has the DNA TGTGCCAGCAGTGAAGGACTAGCTCTGTCCTACGGGCAGTACTTC. It encodes CASSEGLALSYGQYF. The whole variable domain, remainder taken from reference TRBV2 and TRBJ2-7, is EPEVTQTPSHQVTQMGQEVILRCVPISNHLYFYWYRQILGQKVEFLVSFYNNEISEKSEIFDDQFSVERPDGSNFTLKIRSTKLEDSAMYFCASSEGLALSYGQYFGPGTRLTVT.

The chain links TRBV7-9 to TRBJ1-6; D not resolved. The CDR3 contains 14 residues. Germline V gives CDR1 SEHNR, CDR2 FQNEAQ (reference sequence). V was clipped by 5 bases and J by 5 bases, with 10 bases between them. CDR3 nucleotides: TGTGCCAGCAGCCAGACCTCTAATAATTCACCCCTCCACTTT. Translated: CASSQTSNNSPLHF.

This clonotype was recorded at least ten times. V and J are TRBV15 and TRBJ2-3, with TRBD1 identical over 7 bases. CDR3 length: 14 residues. Looked up from germline, CDR1 is LNHNV and CDR2 is YYDKDF (reference sequence). With V trimmed by 1 base and J by 13 bases, 11 bases remained unmatched. CDR3 bases: TGTGCCACCAGCAGAGCCTCTGGGACAGCTGAGGAGTATTTT. Translation gives CATSRASGTAEEYF.

This clonotype was seen a few times. The junction departs from germline at one end; a sequencing error may be responsible. This chain uses TRBV7-6 with TRBJ2-5; D is perhaps TRBD1 (6 bases). The CDR3 spans 14 residues. From germline, CDR1 is SGHVS and CDR2 FNYEAQ. The CDR3 DNA sequence: TGTGCCAGCAGCCTAGGACAGACACAAGAGGCCCAGTACTTC. Amino acid sequence: CASSLGQTQEAQYF.

This clonotype was counted between two and nine times. CDR3 sequence: CAWSPGQRLQPQHF. The CDR3 region has the DNA TGTGCCTGGAGTCCGGGACAGCGCCTGCAGCCCCAGCATTTT. V gene TRBV30 combines with J gene TRBJ1-5; TRBD1 aligns across 7 bases. Germline V lookup: CDR1 GTSNPN, CDR2 SVGIG (reference sequence). This CDR3 has 14 amino acids. V was clipped by 2 bases and J by 7 bases; unmatched bases: 8.

This chain links TRBV11-2 with TRBJ2-1; 9 bases are shared with TRBD2. The germline CDR1 and CDR2 sequences are SGHAT and FQNNGV. Losses at the gene ends were 5 bases for V and 0 bases for J; bases not matched to a gene: 17. The CDR3 is made up of 20 amino acids. CDR3 in DNA: TGTGCCAGCAGCACCCGACGTGGCGGGAGGGCCACCTCCTCCTACAATGAGCAGTTCTTC. Amino acid sequence: CASSTRRGGRATSSYNEQFF. The whole variable domain, filled in from reference TRBV11-2 and TRBJ2-1, reads EAGVAQSPRYKIIEKRQSVAFWCNPISGHATLYWYQQILGQGPKLLIQFQNNGVVDDSQLPKDRFSAERLKGVDSTLKIQPAKLEDSAVYLCASSTRRGGRATSSYNEQFFGPGTRLTVL.

The chain is built from TRBV6-5 and TRBJ1-2; 9 nucleotides line up with TRBD1. The length of the CDR3 is 16 residues. V gave up 4 bases and J gave up 7 bases; unmatched junction bases: 13. Germline-derived CDR1 and CDR2 are MNHEY and SVGAGI. The CDR3 DNA is TGTGCCAGCAGTTTCTTACAGGGGGCGCGGTCCAGTGGCTACACCTTC. Translating it yields CASSFLQGARSSGYTF.

The V and J genes are TRBV4-1 and TRBJ2-1, with TRBD2 matching 9 bases. The CDR3 length is 16 residues. V trimming: 2 bases; J trimming: 3 bases; junction bases outside the gene matches: 5. The germline CDR1 and CDR2 sequences are MGHRA and YSYEKL. The chain's CDR3 is CASSQRTSVGYNEQFF. The CDR3 coding sequence is TGCGCCAGCAGCCAACGGACTAGCGTCGGCTACAATGAGCAGTTCTTC.

The sample holds a few counts of this clonotype. The chain couples TRBV14 to TRBJ2-7; no clear D gene. Germline CDR1 SGHDN, CDR2 FVKESK. V lost 1 base, J lost 3 bases, and 13 bases lay in between. The CDR3 loop spans 15 amino acids. The CDR3 region has the DNA TGTGCCAGCAGCCAAGGCCAAATGTGGGGCTACGAGCAGTACTTC. Encoded protein: CASSQGQMWGYEQYF.

The sample holds many counts of this clonotype. The chain has TRBV5-1 and TRBJ2-7; a weak D match, TRBD2 (6 bases). Trimming took off 4 bases at V and 6 bases at J, with 17 bases between the two ends. The CDR3 sequence is 14 residues long. Germline CDR1 is SGHRS and CDR2 is YFSETQ. The CDR3 loop is CASSRSGDLPEQYF. CDR3 coding DNA: TGCGCCAGCAGCCGATCGGGGGATCTACCCGAGCAGTACTTC.

The table lists this clonotype with a few counts. The J gene is TRBJ1-1, the V gene TRBV11-2; D is unclear. Germline CDR1 is SGHAT and CDR2 is FQNNGV. CDR3 size: 13 residues. The V gene lost 8 bases and the J gene lost 1 base, with 11 bases spanning the gap. The CDR3 DNA reads TGTGCCAGCGGGTTTACGGGGAACACTGAAGCTTTCTTT. Encoded protein: CASGFTGNTEAFF.